These 10 T cell receptor beta chains originate from one sample sequenced in a study of neoadjuvant anti-PD-1 for oral cavity cancer. Sequenced by immunoSEQ multiplex PCR; TCRdb stores in-frame clones only, minus some. The table lists about 14,000 clones, 66% of them singletons. Sample: PBMCs, taken before nivolumab (anti-PD-1) treatment. Every receptor here comes from a person between 40 and 85 years old with oral cavity squamous cell carcinoma.

V gene TRBV27 combines with J gene TRBJ1-1, with D maybe TRBD1 (5 bases). The CDR3 sequence is 13 residues long. V lost 5 bases and J 8 bases, leaving 15 bases between the germline ends. The germline V gene has CDR1 MNHEY and CDR2 SMNVEV (reference sequence). The CDR3 region has the DNA TGTGCCAGCAGTCCGAGTGGACACCTAGAAGCTTTCTTT. This sequence encodes CASSPSGHLEAFF.

In this sample, this clone turned up a few times. This chain uses TRBV5-1 with TRBJ1-3, with D perhaps matching TRBD1 (5 bases). Germline-derived CDR1 and CDR2 are SGHRS and YFSETQ. This CDR3 spans 14 amino acids. The germline V and J ends were trimmed by 1 base and 2 bases, with 7 bases remaining between them. The CDR3 sequence is CASSLRGAGNTIYF. The CDR3, as DNA: TGCGCCAGCAGCTTGAGAGGGGCTGGAAACACCATATATTTT.

V and J are TRBV5-1 and TRBJ2-1, with 8 nucleotides matching TRBD2. V lost 0 bases, J lost 5 bases, and 7 bases stayed unmatched. The CDR3 covers 16 residues. The germline gives CDR1 SGHRS, CDR2 YFSETQ. In nucleotides, the CDR3 is TGCGCCAGCAGCTTGGAGTTAGCGGGATCTGACAATGAGCAGTTCTTC. Protein: CASSLELAGSDNEQFF. Full variable domain (missing parts from reference TRBV5-1 and TRBJ2-1): KAGVTQTPRYLIKTRGQQVTLSCSPISGHRSVSWYQQTPGQGLQFLFEYFSETQRNKGNFPGRFSGRQFSNSRSEMNVSTLELGDSALYLCASSLELAGSDNEQFFGPGTRLTVL.

J is TRBJ2-1 and V is TRBV5-1; TRBD2 agrees at 10 bases. V lost 4 bases to trimming and J lost 7 bases; unmatched junction nucleotides: 11. CDR3 length equals 16 residues. CDR1 SGHRS and CDR2 YFSETQ come from the germline V gene. Here the CDR3 DNA reads TGCGCCAGCAGCGTAAGCGGGAGGGCCGACGGGAATGAGCAGTTCTTC. This sequence encodes CASSVSGRADGNEQFF.

Here the CDR3 DNA reads TGTGCCAGCAGCTCGGGACTAAACACTGAAGCTTTCTTT. This sequence encodes CASSSGLNTEAFF. This rearrangement joins TRBV6-4 to TRBJ1-1, with TRBD1 as a possible D gene (5 bases). Per germline, CDR1 MRHNA and CDR2 SNTAGT. Trimming pared 6 bases from V and 2 bases from J, leaving 10 bases between. The CDR3 runs to 13 residues.

The CDR3 coding sequence is TGTGCCAGCAGTGAACAGCACAATGAGCAGTTCTTC. Its translation: CASSEQHNEQFF. The rearrangement joins TRBV6-1 to TRBJ2-1; unclear D gene. Trimming took 2 bases from V and 5 from J, leaving 4 bases between them. The CDR3 is 12 amino acids. The germline gives CDR1 MNHNS, CDR2 SASEGT.

The CDR3 DNA reads as TGTGCCAGCAGCCAAGTCTCCGGATCGAACACTGAAGCTTTCTTT. Encoded protein: CASSQVSGSNTEAFF. The V call is TRBV14, the J call TRBJ1-1; D not resolved. The CDR3 is 15 residues long. Germline V gene data show CDR1 as SGHDN and CDR2 as FVKESK. V shed 1 base and J shed 1 base, with 10 bases lying between them.

V gene TRBV6-1 combines with J gene TRBJ1-5; 8 positions agree with TRBD1. This CDR3 comprises 15 residues. V dropped 6 bases and J dropped 4; count of bases not matched to a gene: 8. CDR1 is MNHNS and CDR2 is SASEGT in the germline V gene. The CDR3 region has the DNA TGTGCCAGCAGCCTACAGGACAGGGCTAATCAGCCCCAGCATTTT. Its protein product is CASSLQDRANQPQHF.

The chain carries TRBV5-5 and TRBJ2-4, with D unresolved. The CDR3 length is 16 residues. Germline V gives CDR1 SGHKS, CDR2 YYEKEE (reference sequence). V was pared by 1 base and J by 1 base, with 12 bases between. CDR3 loop: CASSLIGSRAKNIQYF. Written as DNA, the CDR3 is TGTGCCAGCAGCTTGATAGGGTCGAGGGCCAAAAACATTCAGTACTTC.

This chain joins TRBV12-5 and TRBJ2-3; 8 nucleotides agree with TRBD1. From germline, CDR1 is LGHNT and CDR2 FRNRAP. V trimming: 0 bases; J trimming: 3 bases; junction bases outside the gene matches: 14. CDR3 length: 19 residues. The CDR3 region is CASGLVLVTGTGVTDTQYF. CDR3 nucleotide sequence: TGTGCTAGTGGTTTGGTACTGGTAACCGGGACAGGAGTTACAGATACGCAGTATTTT.